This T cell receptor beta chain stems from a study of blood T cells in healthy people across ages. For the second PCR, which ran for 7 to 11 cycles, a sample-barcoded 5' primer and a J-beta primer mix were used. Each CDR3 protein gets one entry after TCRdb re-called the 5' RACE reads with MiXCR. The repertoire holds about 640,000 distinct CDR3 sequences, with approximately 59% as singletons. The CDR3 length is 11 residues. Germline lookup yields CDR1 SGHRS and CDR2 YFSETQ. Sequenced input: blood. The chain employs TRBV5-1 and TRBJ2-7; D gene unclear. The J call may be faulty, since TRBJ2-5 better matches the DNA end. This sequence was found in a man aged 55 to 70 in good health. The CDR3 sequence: CASSLDGTQYF. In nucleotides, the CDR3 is TGCGCCAGCAGCTTGGACGGGACCCAGTACTTC.